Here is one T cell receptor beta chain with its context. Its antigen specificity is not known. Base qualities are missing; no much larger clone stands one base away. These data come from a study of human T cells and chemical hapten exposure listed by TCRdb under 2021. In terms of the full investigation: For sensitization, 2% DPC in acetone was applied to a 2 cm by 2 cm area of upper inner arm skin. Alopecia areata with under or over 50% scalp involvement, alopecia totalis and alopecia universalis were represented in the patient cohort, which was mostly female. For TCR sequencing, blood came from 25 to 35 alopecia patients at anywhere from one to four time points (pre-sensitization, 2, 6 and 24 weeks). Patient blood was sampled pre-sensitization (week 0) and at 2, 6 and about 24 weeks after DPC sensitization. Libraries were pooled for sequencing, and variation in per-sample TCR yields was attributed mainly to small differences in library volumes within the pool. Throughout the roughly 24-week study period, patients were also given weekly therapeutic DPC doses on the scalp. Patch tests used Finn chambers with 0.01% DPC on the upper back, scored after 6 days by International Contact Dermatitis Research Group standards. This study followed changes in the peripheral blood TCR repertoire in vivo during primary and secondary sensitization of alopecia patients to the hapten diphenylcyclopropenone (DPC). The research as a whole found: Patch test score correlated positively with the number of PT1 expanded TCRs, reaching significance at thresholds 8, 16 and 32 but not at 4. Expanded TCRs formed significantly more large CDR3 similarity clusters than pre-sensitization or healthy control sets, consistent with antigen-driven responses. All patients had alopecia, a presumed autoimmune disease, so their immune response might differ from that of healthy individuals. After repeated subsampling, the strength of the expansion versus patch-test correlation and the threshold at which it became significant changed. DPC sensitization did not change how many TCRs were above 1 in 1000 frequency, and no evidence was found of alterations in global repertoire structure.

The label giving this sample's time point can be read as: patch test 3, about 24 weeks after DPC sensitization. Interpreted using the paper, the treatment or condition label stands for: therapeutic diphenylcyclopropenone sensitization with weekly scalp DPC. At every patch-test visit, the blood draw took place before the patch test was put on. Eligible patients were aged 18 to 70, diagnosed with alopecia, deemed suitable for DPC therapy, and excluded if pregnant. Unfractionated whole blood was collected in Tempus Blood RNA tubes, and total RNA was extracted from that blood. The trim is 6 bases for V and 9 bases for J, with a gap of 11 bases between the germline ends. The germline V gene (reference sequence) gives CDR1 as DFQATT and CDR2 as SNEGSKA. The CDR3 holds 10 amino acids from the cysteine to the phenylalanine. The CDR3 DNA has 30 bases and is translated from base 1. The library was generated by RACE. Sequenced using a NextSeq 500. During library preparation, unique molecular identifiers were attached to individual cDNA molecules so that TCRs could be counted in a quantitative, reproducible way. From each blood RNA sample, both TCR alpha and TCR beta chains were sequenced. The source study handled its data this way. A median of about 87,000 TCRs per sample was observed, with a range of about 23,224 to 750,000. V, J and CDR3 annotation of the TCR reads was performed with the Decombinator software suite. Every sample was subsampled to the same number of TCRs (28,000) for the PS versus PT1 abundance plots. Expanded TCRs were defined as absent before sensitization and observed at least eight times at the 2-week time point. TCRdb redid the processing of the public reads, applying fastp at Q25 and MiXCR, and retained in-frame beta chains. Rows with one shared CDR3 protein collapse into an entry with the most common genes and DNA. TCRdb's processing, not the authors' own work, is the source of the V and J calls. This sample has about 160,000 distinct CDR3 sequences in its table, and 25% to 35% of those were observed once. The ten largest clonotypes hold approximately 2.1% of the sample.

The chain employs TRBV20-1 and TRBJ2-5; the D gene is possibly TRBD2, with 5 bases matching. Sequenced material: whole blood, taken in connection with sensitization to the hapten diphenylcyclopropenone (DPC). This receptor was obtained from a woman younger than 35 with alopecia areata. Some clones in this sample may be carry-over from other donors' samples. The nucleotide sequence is TGCAGTGCGGGCCTTAGCGCCCAGTACTTC. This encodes CSAGLSAQYF.